This T cell receptor (beta chain) was profiled in a study of blood T cell repertoires in COVID-19. The wider study: Material from acute and convalescent COVID-19 was sourced from the United States, Italy and Spain. T cells, B-cell-depleted T cells, or PBMCs supplied cDNA or gDNA.

Methods used by the authors: Estimates of nucleated cell counts were drawn from the amplification of reference gene primers. Data came from immunoSEQ multiplex PCR; TCRdb stores just in-frame clones and leaves some out. V and J calls and clone size are as listed in that table; D and trimming were resolved from the DNA. The sample lists roughly 380,000 clones, roughly 80% occurring once. The receptor comes from a human donor with acute or convalescent COVID-19. The donor label of this sample is uncertain. Sequenced: peripheral blood.

The CDR3 region has the DNA TGTGCCAGCAGTTTTATGAACACTGAAGCTTTCTTT. This encodes CASSFMNTEAFF. V usage is TRBV25-1 and J usage is TRBJ1-1; D gene unclear. Germline V gene lookup returns CDR1 MGHDK and CDR2 SYGVNS. V was cut by 5 bases and J by 0 bases, with 4 bases left in between. This CDR3 is 12 amino acids long.